One sample yielded the 3 T cell receptor beta chains listed below, sequenced in a study of T cell repertoires in cytomegalovirus infection (dated by TCRdb to the late 2010s). TCRdb names Illumina HiSeq 1500 as the instrument used. The public reads were quality trimmed at Q25 with fastp and then assembled into clones with MiXCR by TCRdb, keeping productive beta chains. Entries are consolidated by CDR3 protein sequence, retaining the most common genes and DNA. This sample comprises some 100,000 distinct CDR3 sequences, around a quarter of them detected only once. The biggest ten clones account for more than 35% of the sample. The sequencing sample was made of CD8+ T cells from PBMCs. The receptor set was obtained from a human donor in good health (CMV status not recorded). Some clones in this sample may be carry-over from other donors' samples.

The chain recombines TRBV19 with TRBJ2-7; 9 bases fit TRBD1. The germline CDR1 and CDR2 sequences are LNHDA and SQIVND (reference sequence). CDR3 length: 15 amino acids. V was pared by 3 bases and J by 4 bases, with 7 bases of the junction left unmatched. CDR3 bases: TGTGCCAGTAGTATTAGGGGACAGGGTGAGTACGAGCAGTACTTC. It yields the protein CASSIRGQGEYEQYF.

The table lists this clonotype with many counts. The chain employs TRBV7-2 and TRBJ1-6; D not certain. CDR3 size: 16 residues. Trimming left V 5 bases short and J 5 bases short, with 16 bases between. Germline CDR1 and CDR2: SGHTA and FQGNSA. CDR3 sequence (DNA): TGTGCCAGCAGCAATGGACCGCCGAGGGATAATTCACCCCTCCACTTT. It encodes CASSNGPPRDNSPLHF.

This clonotype was observed a few times. The chain uses TRBV7-8 and TRBJ1-2, with a possible D match to TRBD1 (6 bases). Per the germline V gene, CDR1 is SGHVS and CDR2 is FQNEAQ. V was clipped by 0 bases and J by 6 bases, with 14 bases between them. The CDR3 consists of 15 residues. CDR3 in amino acids: CASSLAQGREHGYTF. The CDR3 DNA sequence: TGTGCCAGCAGCTTAGCGCAGGGGCGCGAGCATGGCTACACCTTC.